Each of the 22 T cell receptor beta chains below was sequenced from the same sample in a study of T cell responses to AZD1222 COVID-19 vaccine. Profiling relied on immunoSEQ multiplex PCR, and the TCRdb table lists in-frame clones only, not all of them. The sample lists about 150,000 clones; approximately 89% were seen once. Specimen: peripheral blood, collected on day 0 of AZD1222 vaccination. Source of these receptors: an adult in good health.

The rearrangement joins TRBV12-3 or TRBV12-4 to TRBJ2-2; D gene uncertain. This CDR3 contains 11 residues. With 6 bases removed from V and 4 bases from J, the gap between germline ends came to 3 bases. The chain's CDR3 is CASSSTGELFF. CDR3 bases: TGTGCCAGCAGCTCCACCGGGGAGCTGTTTTTT.

The chain uses TRBV7-2 and TRBJ2-2; TRBD1 matches 7 bases. The J segment lost 8 bases and the V segment lost 1 base, leaving 10 bases of the junction unmatched. Germline V CDR1 and CDR2: SGHTA, FQGNSA. This CDR3 comprises 16 residues. The CDR3 nucleotides are TGTGCCAGCAGCTTAGGAACAGGGGTGTTTTCTGGGGAGCTGTTTTTT. It is translated as CASSLGTGVFSGELFF.

The chain recombines TRBV6-5 with TRBJ1-3, with TRBD1 identical over 7 bases. Per the germline V gene, CDR1 is MNHEY and CDR2 is SVGAGI. The CDR3 is 15 residues long. V lost 0 bases and J lost 2; bases outside the gene matches: 1. CDR3 residues: CASSYSTGTGNTIYF. As DNA, the CDR3 is TGTGCCAGCAGTTACTCGACAGGGACTGGAAACACCATATATTTT.

The chain combines TRBV19 with TRBJ1-5, with D possibly matching TRBD1 (6 bases). This CDR3 has 15 amino acids. Looked up from germline, CDR1 is LNHDA and CDR2 is SQIVND (reference sequence). Trimming shortened V by 7 bases and J by 1 base, and 14 bases separated the two germline ends. The CDR3 protein is CASTYRVLSNQPQHF. The CDR3 DNA reads as TGTGCCAGTACTTACAGGGTGTTGAGCAATCAGCCCCAGCATTTT.

V usage is TRBV12-3 or TRBV12-4 and J usage is TRBJ2-7; D is ambiguous. This CDR3 comprises 12 residues. V shed 2 bases and J shed 4 bases, with 6 bases lying between them. The chain's CDR3 is CASSLMVYEQYF. Here the CDR3 DNA reads TGTGCCAGCAGTTTAATGGTGTACGAGCAGTACTTC.

The chain links TRBV4-3 to TRBJ2-1; TRBD2 aligns across 12 bases. Germline loops: CDR1 LGHNA, CDR2 YSLEER. This CDR3 comprises 16 residues. Germline trimming cut 4 bases from V and 4 bases from J; bases unmatched to any gene: 5. The CDR3 nucleotides are TGCGCCAGCAGCCCGTTTACTAGCGGGGGGTACAATGAGCAGTTCTTC. This translates into CASSPFTSGGYNEQFF.

This CDR3 is CASSFEANYGYTF. CDR3 in DNA: TGTGCCAGTAGTTTCGAGGCGAACTATGGCTACACCTTC. The chain employs TRBV19 and TRBJ1-2, with D hard to call. Germline values: CDR1 LNHDA, CDR2 SQIVND (reference sequence). Trimming removed 5 bases from V and 2 bases from J, with 9 bases in between. This CDR3 spans 13 amino acids.

The chain links TRBV19 to TRBJ2-7; the D call may be TRBD1 or TRBD2 (6 bases each). The germline V gene encodes CDR1 LNHDA and CDR2 SQIVND (reference sequence). The CDR3 runs to 16 residues. Trimming pared 5 bases from V and 6 bases from J, leaving 23 bases between. CDR3 in amino acids: CASSPQGGGPLGEQYF. CDR3 DNA: TGTGCCAGTAGTCCCCAAGGAGGGGGGCCTCTGGGCGAGCAGTACTTC.

This chain uses TRBV5-6 with TRBJ1-4; tentative D call: TRBD1 (6 bases). Looked up from germline, CDR1 is SGHDT and CDR2 is YYEEEE. Trimming stripped 4 bases from V and 6 bases from J, with 10 bases between. CDR3 length equals 13 residues. The chain's CDR3 is CASSRGRDEKLFF. DNA of the CDR3: TGTGCCAGCAGCAGGGGGAGGGATGAAAAACTGTTTTTT.

The chain combines TRBV12-3 or TRBV12-4 with TRBJ1-6; D call uncertain. Trimming removed 6 bases at V and 13 bases at J, with 16 bases between. The CDR3 extends over 13 amino acids. The CDR3 nucleotides read TGTGCCAGCAGCCTGACCTTAGGGCCCCCCCTCCACTTT. Translation gives CASSLTLGPPLHF.

This rearrangement joins TRBV9 to TRBJ1-2; 8 bases map to TRBD1. This CDR3 region has 14 residues. The germline V gene encodes CDR1 SGDLS and CDR2 YYNGEE. Trimming took 3 bases from V and 3 from J; bases not matched to a gene: 4. The CDR3 nucleotides read TGTGCCAGCAGCGACCGACAGGGGTACTATGGCTACACCTTC. Its translation is CASSDRQGYYGYTF.

The chain links TRBV18 to TRBJ1-1; D uncertain. V was trimmed by 6 bases and J by 5 bases, leaving 13 bases between them. Germline CDR1 reads KGHSH; CDR2 reads LQKENI. The CDR3 totals 13 residues. For the CDR3, the DNA is TGTGCCAGCTCCCCATCGCAGGAGACTGAAGCTTTCTTT. This gives the protein CASSPSQETEAFF.

The V gene is TRBV9, the J gene TRBJ2-5, with D perhaps matching TRBD2 (6 bases). CDR1 and CDR2 from the germline V gene are SGDLS and YYNGEE. The CDR3 length is 14 residues. The V gene lost 1 base and the J gene lost 3 bases, with 10 bases spanning the gap. The CDR3 nucleotides are TGTGCCAGCAGCGTACGGGGGTTGGAAGAGACCCAGTACTTC. It translates to CASSVRGLEETQYF. Together with reference TRBV9 and TRBJ2-5, the CDR3 gives the full variable domain: DSGVTQTPKHLITATGQRVTLRCSPRSGDLSVYWYQQSLDQGLQFLIQYYNGEERAKGNILERFSAQQFPDLHSELNLSSLELGDSALYFCASSVRGLEETQYFGPGTRLLVL.

V gene TRBV6-5 combines with J gene TRBJ2-5, with 8 bases lining up with TRBD1. J gave up 2 bases and V 5 bases, and 7 bases lay outside the gene matches. CDR1 MNHEY and CDR2 SVGAGI come from the germline V gene. CDR3 length equals 15 residues. DNA of the CDR3: TGTGCCAGCAGTCTAACGACAGGGGTACAAGAGACCCAGTACTTC. Encoded protein: CASSLTTGVQETQYF.

V gene TRBV11-1 combines with J gene TRBJ2-5; D perhaps matches TRBD2 (6 bases). CDR3 length equals 15 residues. The germline V gene has CDR1 SGHAT and CDR2 FQDESV (reference sequence). V was clipped by 5 bases and J by 2 bases, with 15 bases between them. The CDR3 DNA sequence: TGTGCCAGCAGCGCCTCGGCTAGCGCTCAAGAGACCCAGTACTTC. It is translated as CASSASASAQETQYF.

In its sample, this clone was seen once. This sequence joins TRBV7-2 and TRBJ2-1, with 10 nucleotides matching TRBD2. This CDR3 region has 16 residues. Germline CDR1 and CDR2: SGHTA and FQGNSA. Germline trimming cut 4 bases from V and 3 bases from J; bases unmatched to any gene: 6. CDR3 in amino acids: CASSSTSGDNYNEQFF. The CDR3 bases are TGTGCCAGCAGCTCAACTAGCGGGGACAACTACAATGAGCAGTTCTTC.

This chain links TRBV7-9 with TRBJ2-7, with D unresolved. Germline V lookup: CDR1 SEHNR, CDR2 FQNEAQ (reference sequence). Trimming pared 4 bases from V and 4 bases from J, leaving 11 bases between. The CDR3 contains 13 residues. Written as DNA, the CDR3 is TGTGCCAGCAGCTCCTCTCTTGGGTACGAGCAGTACTTC. It is translated as CASSSSLGYEQYF.

V is TRBV6-5 and J is TRBJ2-1, with 8 bases that match TRBD2. The trim removed 2 bases at V and 0 bases at J, leaving 3 bases unmatched. Germline assignment: CDR1 MNHEY and CDR2 SVGAGI. The CDR3 is made up of 16 amino acids. In nucleotides, the CDR3 is TGTGCCAGCAGTTACCCCGGGGGGGGCTCCTACAATGAGCAGTTCTTC. Protein: CASSYPGGGSYNEQFF.

The chain joins TRBV12-5 to TRBJ2-2; 8 nucleotides line up with TRBD2. Trimming took 2 bases from V and 5 from J; bases not matched to a gene: 1. The CDR3 is made up of 14 amino acids. Germline-derived CDR1 and CDR2 are LGHNT and FRNRAP. The CDR3 DNA follows: TGTGCTAGTGGTTTGACGGGGGGGACCGGGGAGCTGTTTTTT. This translates into CASGLTGGTGELFF.

The chain links TRBV5-4 to TRBJ2-5; D might be TRBD1 or TRBD2, each matching 5 bases. The CDR3 loop spans 15 amino acids. CDR1 and CDR2 from the germline V gene are SGHNT and YYREEE (reference sequence). V was trimmed by 4 bases and J by 5 bases, leaving 18 bases between them. The CDR3 is CASSGISTGRETQYF. The CDR3 DNA reads TGTGCCAGCAGCGGTATAAGCACGGGACGGGAGACCCAGTACTTC.

The V gene is TRBV14, the J gene TRBJ2-3; TRBD2 matches at 8 bases. V shed 1 base and J 0 bases; nucleotides not matched to a gene: 3. CDR1 SGHDN and CDR2 FVKESK come from the germline V gene. The CDR3 contains 16 residues. CDR3: CASSQALAGSTDTQYF. CDR3 DNA sequence: TGTGCCAGCAGCCAAGCCCTAGCGGGTAGCACAGATACGCAGTATTTT.

The gene calls are TRBV24-1 and TRBJ2-2, with unresolved D. Trimming removed 9 bases at V and 0 bases at J, with 10 bases between. The length of the CDR3 is 14 residues. The germline CDR1 and CDR2 sequences are KGHDR and SFDVKD. CDR3 nucleotides: TGTGCCACCTCGGCAAATCCGAACACCGGGGAGCTGTTTTTT. Its translation: CATSANPNTGELFF.